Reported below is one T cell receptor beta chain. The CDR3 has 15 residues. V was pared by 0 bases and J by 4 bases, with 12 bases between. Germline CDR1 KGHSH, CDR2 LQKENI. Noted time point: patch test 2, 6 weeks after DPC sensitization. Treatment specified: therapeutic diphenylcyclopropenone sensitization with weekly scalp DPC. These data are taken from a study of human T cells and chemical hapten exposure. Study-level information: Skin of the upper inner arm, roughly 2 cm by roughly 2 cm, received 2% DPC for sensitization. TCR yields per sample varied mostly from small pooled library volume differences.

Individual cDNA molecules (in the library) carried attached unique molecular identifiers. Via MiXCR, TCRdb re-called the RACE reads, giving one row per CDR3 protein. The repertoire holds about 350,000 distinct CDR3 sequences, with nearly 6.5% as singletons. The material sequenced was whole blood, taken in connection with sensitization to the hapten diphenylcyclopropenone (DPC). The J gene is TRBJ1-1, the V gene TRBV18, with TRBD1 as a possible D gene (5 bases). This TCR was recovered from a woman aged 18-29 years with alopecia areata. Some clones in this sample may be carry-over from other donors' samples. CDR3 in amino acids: CASSPPIAGTTEAFF. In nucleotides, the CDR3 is TGTGCCAGCTCACCACCGATTGCAGGGACCACTGAAGCTTTCTTT.